These 21 T cell receptor beta chains originate from one sample sequenced in a study of blood T cell repertoires in COVID-19. Assay used: immunoSEQ multiplex PCR; TCRdb lists only in-frame clones, some missing. The sample carries about half a million clones, over 75% recorded once. Sequencing was carried out using peripheral blood. The receptors were sampled from a human donor in a cohort sampled during active COVID-19.

The chain combines TRBV28 with TRBJ2-2; TRBD2 agrees at 13 bases. Unmatched junction bases numbered 6, after V lost 2 bases and J lost 3 bases. Germline CDR1 and CDR2: MDHEN and SYDVKM. The CDR3 is 18 amino acids. The CDR3 is CASSLPWTSGSDTGELFF. The CDR3 DNA follows: TGTGCCAGCAGTTTACCCTGGACTAGCGGGAGTGACACCGGGGAGCTGTTTTTT. The whole variable domain, filled in from reference TRBV28 and TRBJ2-2, reads DVKVTQSSRYLVKRTGEKVFLECVQDMDHENMFWYRQDPGLGLRLIYFSYDVKMKEKGDIPEGYSVSREKKERFSLILESASTNQTSMYLCASSLPWTSGSDTGELFFGEGSRLTVL.

The CDR3 bases are TGTGCCAGTACCGATCAAGCGGGGAACACCGGGGAGCTGTTTTTT. It is translated as CASTDQAGNTGELFF. The chain has TRBV19 and TRBJ2-2, with a weak D call TRBD2 (6 bases). The V and J ends lost 7 bases and 1 base respectively, with 13 bases between them. The CDR3 runs to 15 residues. Germline-derived CDR1 and CDR2 are LNHDA and SQIVND (reference sequence). Variable domain in full (rest from reference TRBV19 and TRBJ2-2): DGGITQSPKYLFRKEGQNVTLSCEQNLNHDAMYWYRQDPGQGLRLIYYSQIVNDFQKGDIAEGYSVSREKKESFPLTVTSAQKNPTAFYLCASTDQAGNTGELFFGEGSRLTVL.

The V and J genes are TRBV27 and TRBJ1-4; tentatively, D is TRBD1 (5 bases). Germline V lookup: CDR1 MNHEY, CDR2 SMNVEV (reference sequence). This CDR3 is built from 15 residues. The ends were cut back, 4 bases at V and 6 bases at J, with 15 bases in the middle. The CDR3 sequence: CASSSEGTGDEKLFF. The CDR3 DNA reads as TGTGCCAGCAGTTCGGAAGGGACGGGAGATGAAAAACTGTTTTTT.

This sequence joins TRBV18 and TRBJ2-1, with 8 bases that match TRBD2. This CDR3 has 16 amino acids. Germline trimming cut 1 base from V and 8 bases from J; bases unmatched to any gene: 10. CDR1 and CDR2 (germline): KGHSH, LQKENI. The CDR3: CASSPLTSGSGDEQFF. CDR3 nucleotide sequence: TGTGCCAGCTCACCACTTACTAGCGGCTCGGGGGATGAGCAGTTCTTC.

The chain employs TRBV6-1 and TRBJ1-3, with D possibly matching TRBD1 (6 bases). Germline V CDR1 and CDR2: MNHNS, SASEGT. The length of the CDR3 is 16 residues. Trimming removed 2 bases at V and 0 bases at J, with 11 bases between. The DNA of the CDR3 is TGTGCCAGCAGTGAACTAGCAGGGGCCTCTGGAAACACCATATATTTT. Its translation: CASSELAGASGNTIYF.

The V gene is TRBV19, the J gene TRBJ1-1; weak D call: TRBD1 (5 bases). V gave up 8 bases and J gave up 0 bases, with 19 bases separating them. Germline V lookup: CDR1 LNHDA, CDR2 SQIVND (reference sequence). There are 16 residues in the CDR3. As DNA, the CDR3 is TGTGCCAGTGGCTGGACGGGGGGGACCATGAACACTGAAGCTTTCTTT. Encoded protein: CASGWTGGTMNTEAFF.

There are a few counts of this clone. V is TRBV12-3 or TRBV12-4 and J is TRBJ2-7, with a possible D match to TRBD1 (6 bases). This CDR3 is 13 amino acids long. V lost 5 bases and J lost 2, with 10 bases in between. CDR3 sequence: CASSVTGTYEQYF. CDR3 sequence (DNA): TGTGCCAGCAGTGTAACAGGGACCTACGAGCAGTACTTC.

The table lists this clone with a count of one. V gene TRBV9 combines with J gene TRBJ2-2, with TRBD2 identical over 11 bases. The CDR3 contains 16 residues. V was clipped by 4 bases and J by 1 base; unmatched bases: 3. Germline assignment: CDR1 SGDLS and CDR2 YYNGEE. As DNA, the CDR3 is TGTGCCAGCAGCAGGGGGACTAGCGGGAACACCGGGGAGCTGTTTTTT. This encodes CASSRGTSGNTGELFF.

The V and J genes are TRBV28 and TRBJ2-5; 7 nucleotides match TRBD2. Germline lookup yields CDR1 MDHEN and CDR2 SYDVKM. The CDR3 is 13 residues long. The V segment lost 4 bases and the J segment 5 bases; nucleotides outside the gene matches: 4. This CDR3 reads CASSWTSTETQYF. CDR3 DNA sequence: TGTGCCAGCAGTTGGACTAGTACCGAGACCCAGTACTTC. Full variable domain (rest looked up from reference TRBV28 and TRBJ2-5): DVKVTQSSRYLVKRTGEKVFLECVQDMDHENMFWYRQDPGLGLRLIYFSYDVKMKEKGDIPEGYSVSREKKERFSLILESASTNQTSMYLCASSWTSTETQYFGPGTRLLVL.

The chain joins TRBV2 to TRBJ1-3; 10 bases agree with TRBD1. The CDR3 totals 14 residues. In germline, CDR1 is SNHLY, CDR2 FYNNEI. With 5 bases clipped from V and 3 bases from J, the junction kept 1 base outside the gene matches. The CDR3 reads CASSRDRGGNTIYF. The CDR3 DNA reads as TGTGCCAGCAGTAGGGACAGGGGTGGAAACACCATATATTTT.

The rearrangement uses TRBV5-1 and TRBJ2-2; 7 nucleotides align to TRBD2. The V gene's germline CDR1 is SGHRS and CDR2 YFSETQ. This CDR3 contains 14 residues. The V gene end was trimmed by 4 bases and the J gene end by 3 bases; junction bases not matched to a gene: 3. The CDR3 region is CASSPRGDTGELFF. For the CDR3, the DNA is TGCGCCAGCAGCCCCCGGGGGGACACCGGGGAGCTGTTTTTT.

The chain has TRBV18 and TRBJ2-7, with 12 positions matching TRBD2. Trimming removed 3 bases from V and 6 bases from J; junction bases left unmatched: 12. Germline V lookup: CDR1 KGHSH, CDR2 LQKENI. The CDR3 spans 17 residues. CDR3 sequence reads: CASSPPQLAGGTGEQYF. The CDR3 nucleotides read TGTGCCAGCTCACCGCCCCAACTAGCGGGAGGAACAGGCGAGCAGTACTTC.

Worth noting for this clone: At the DNA level, this CDR3 is encoded by other sequences in the same sample as well. CDR3 DNA sequence: TGTGCCAGTAGTAGACTAGCGGGAACGGCAGATACGCAGTATTTT. Protein sequence: CASSRLAGTADTQYF. The chain uses TRBV19 and TRBJ2-3, with TRBD2 identical over 11 bases. The CDR3 has 15 residues. The ends lost 4 bases at V and 4 bases at J; junction bases unmatched: 4. The V gene's germline CDR1 is LNHDA and CDR2 SQIVND (reference sequence). Using reference TRBV19 and TRBJ2-3 for the parts outside the CDR3, the full variable domain is DGGITQSPKYLFRKEGQNVTLSCEQNLNHDAMYWYRQDPGQGLRLIYYSQIVNDFQKGDIAEGYSVSREKKESFPLTVTSAQKNPTAFYLCASSRLAGTADTQYFGPGTRLTVL.

The gene calls are TRBV6-5 and TRBJ2-5; D uncertain. Germline CDR1 is MNHEY and CDR2 is SVGAGI. V shed 6 bases and J shed 7 bases, with 18 bases lying between them. This CDR3 region has 14 residues. CDR3: CASRLLESALTQYF. CDR3 nucleotide sequence: TGTGCCAGCAGGCTTCTGGAGTCGGCCTTGACCCAGTACTTC.

The gene calls are TRBV4-2 and TRBJ2-7; possibly TRBD1 for D (6 bases). The CDR3 totals 13 residues. Germline assignment: CDR1 LGHNA and CDR2 YNFKEQ. Trimming left V 2 bases short and J 11 bases short, with 16 bases between. The CDR3 nucleotides are TGTGCCAGCAGCCAAACCCCCAGGGGAACGGAGTACTTC. Its translation: CASSQTPRGTEYF.

This chain connects TRBV4-3 to TRBJ2-1, with 12 bases that match TRBD2. Trimming removed 2 bases from V and 8 bases from J; junction bases left unmatched: 4. CDR3 length equals 15 residues. The germline CDR1 and CDR2 sequences are LGHNA and YSLEER. The CDR3 region is CASSQRLAGAHEQFF. The CDR3 nucleotides read TGCGCCAGCAGCCAACGACTAGCGGGAGCCCATGAGCAGTTCTTC.

The V gene is TRBV18, the J gene TRBJ1-2; 8 positions match TRBD1. J was trimmed by 2 bases and V by 3 bases; bases with no gene match: 8. Germline CDR1 and CDR2: KGHSH and LQKENI. The CDR3 totals 16 residues. CDR3 amino acids: CASSPLSQGANYGYTF. For the CDR3, the DNA is TGTGCCAGCTCACCGCTCAGCCAGGGGGCAAACTATGGCTACACCTTC.

The chain carries TRBV27 and TRBJ2-7; 8 nucleotides agree with TRBD2. CDR3 length equals 14 residues. CDR1 is MNHEY and CDR2 is SMNVEV in the germline V gene (reference sequence). The J segment lost 2 bases and the V segment lost 5 bases, leaving 5 bases of the junction unmatched. CDR3: CASSPGLVPYEQYF. The CDR3 DNA is TGTGCCAGCAGTCCGGGACTAGTCCCCTACGAGCAGTACTTC.

About this clone itself: Distinct nucleotide sequences in the sample also encode this CDR3. The gene calls are TRBV7-2 and TRBJ1-2; 7 bases agree with TRBD1. The V gene's germline CDR1 is SGHTA and CDR2 FQGNSA. V was clipped by 1 base and J by 8 bases; unmatched bases: 4. The CDR3 runs 13 residues. DNA of the CDR3: TGTGCCAGCAGCTTAGAGGGGGCAAGAGGCTACACCTTC. Its protein is CASSLEGARGYTF.

This clone was picked up many times. The genes are TRBV28 and TRBJ1-5; 8 bases line up with TRBD1. Germline CDR1 reads MDHEN; CDR2 reads SYDVKM. Losses at the gene ends were 3 bases for V and 6 bases for J; bases not matched to a gene: 7. The length of the CDR3 is 15 residues. CDR3 loop: CASSFSDRGRQPQHF. The DNA of the CDR3 is TGTGCCAGCAGTTTTTCCGACAGGGGTCGTCAGCCCCAGCATTTT.

The chain uses TRBV19 and TRBJ2-2; TRBD1 aligns across 11 bases. Germline assignment: CDR1 LNHDA and CDR2 SQIVND (reference sequence). This CDR3 is built from 16 residues. Trimming removed 3 bases from V and 4 bases from J; junction bases left unmatched: 4. CDR3 region: CASSIWTGGFTGELFF. In nucleotides, the CDR3 is TGTGCCAGTAGTATTTGGACAGGGGGCTTCACCGGGGAGCTGTTTTTT.